These 24 T cell receptor beta chains were all obtained from the same sample, sequenced in a study of T cell responses to AZD1222 COVID-19 vaccine. This table comes from immunoSEQ multiplex PCR, and its TCRdb copy is limited to in-frame clones, with some not included. This sample carries approximately 120,000 clones, more than 75% of them seen once, and the ten largest clones take roughly 4.4%. The sequences come from peripheral blood, collected 28 days after the second AZD1222 dose. The receptor source for this set is an adult who received the AZD1222 COVID-19 vaccine.

The CDR3 spells CATSDPSGQGNEQFF. The CDR3 DNA is TGTGCCACCAGTGATCCTTCGGGACAGGGCAATGAGCAGTTCTTC. The rearrangement links TRBV24-1 to TRBJ2-1; 9 bases are shared with TRBD1. CDR3 length: 15 residues. CDR1 and CDR2 (germline): KGHDR, SFDVKD. V lost 3 bases to trimming and J lost 6 bases; unmatched junction nucleotides: 5.

The chain couples TRBV13 to TRBJ2-7; perhaps TRBD2 as D (7 bases). The germline gives CDR1 PRHDT, CDR2 FYEKMQ (reference sequence). Between the trimmed V and J ends, which lost 3 bases and 4 bases, there was a span of 16 bases. The CDR3 contains 15 residues. The CDR3 loop reads CASSFTGGSKYEQYF. The CDR3 nucleotides read TGTGCCAGCAGCTTTACGGGGGGCTCTAAATACGAGCAGTACTTC.

The rearrangement uses TRBV9 and TRBJ1-5; D may be TRBD1 (5 bases). Germline CDR1 reads SGDLS; CDR2 reads YYNGEE. V was trimmed by 0 bases and J by 3 bases, leaving 10 bases between them. The CDR3 is 15 residues long. CDR3 DNA sequence: TGTGCCAGCAGCGTAGGGCAGGGATACAATCAGCCCCAGCATTTT. Its translation is CASSVGQGYNQPQHF.

The CDR3, as DNA: TGTGCCAGCAGTGAGACAGGGTCGGTCCCACAAGTCCGCAATAACTATGGCTACACCTTC. Amino acids: CASSETGSVPQVRNNYGYTF. The V and J genes are TRBV9 and TRBJ1-2; 7 bases match TRBD1. The CDR3 has 20 residues. The junction had 23 bases not matched to a gene; V was cut back by 5 bases and J by 1 base. Germline V gene data show CDR1 as SGDLS and CDR2 as YYNGEE.

The chain uses TRBV18 and TRBJ1-2; D is unclear. The ends were cut back, 5 bases at V and 8 bases at J, with 21 bases in the middle. The CDR3 is 15 amino acids. CDR1 is KGHSH and CDR2 is LQKENI in the germline V gene. CDR3 residues: CASSDGPLPSEGYTF. The CDR3 bases are TGTGCCAGCTCAGATGGACCTCTTCCCTCGGAAGGCTACACCTTC.

The chain combines TRBV5-4 with TRBJ1-6, with D perhaps matching TRBD1 (5 bases). Between the trimmed V and J ends, which lost 1 base and 9 bases, there was a span of 14 bases. The length of the CDR3 is 15 residues. CDR1 is SGHNT, CDR2 YYREEE, per germline (reference sequence). In DNA form, the CDR3 reads TGTGCCAGCAGCTTGACCGACCTCGGGGGTTCACCCCTCCACTTT. As protein: CASSLTDLGGSPLHF.

The V and J genes are TRBV30 and TRBJ2-2; D remains ambiguous. Germline V CDR1 and CDR2: GTSNPN, SVGIG (reference sequence). The CDR3 covers 10 residues. V gave up 5 bases and J gave up 5 bases, with 3 bases separating them. CDR3 residues: CAWSTGELFF. The CDR3, as DNA: TGTGCCTGGTCTACCGGGGAGCTGTTTTTT.

The rearrangement uses TRBV7-3 and TRBJ2-1; D is perhaps TRBD2 (6 bases). Germline CDR1 reads SGHTA; CDR2 reads FQGTGA. CDR3 length equals 16 residues. V lost 5 bases and J lost 4, with 18 bases in between. The CDR3 DNA follows: TGTGCCAGCAGCAACTCACCGGGACTGGAATACAATGAGCAGTTCTTC. Encoded protein: CASSNSPGLEYNEQFF.

In this sample, this clone turned up once. The chain recombines TRBV4-1 with TRBJ2-1, with 12 bases fitting TRBD2. This CDR3 region has 20 residues. V shed 1 base, J shed 4 bases, and the junction held 14 bases outside the gene matches. Germline V gene lookup returns CDR1 MGHRA and CDR2 YSYEKL. The CDR3 sequence: CASSQGVLGLAGISYNEQFF. In DNA, the CDR3 is TGCGCCAGCAGCCAAGGTGTCTTAGGACTAGCGGGGATTTCTTACAATGAGCAGTTCTTC.

The rearrangement links TRBV10-3 to TRBJ1-2; no clear D. CDR1 and CDR2 (germline): ENHRY, SYGVKD. The V gene lost 8 bases and the J gene lost 2 bases, with 15 bases spanning the gap. The CDR3 has 14 amino acids. For the CDR3, the DNA is TGTGCCATCTCTCTTGGGTTGGGGAACTATGGCTACACCTTC. As protein: CAISLGLGNYGYTF.

This chain connects TRBV9 to TRBJ2-1; 9 positions match TRBD1. The CDR3 is 17 residues long. J lost 7 bases, V lost 1 base, and 12 bases had no gene match. Germline V gene lookup returns CDR1 SGDLS and CDR2 YYNGEE. The CDR3: CASSVPSGQGILNEQFF. Here the CDR3 DNA reads TGTGCCAGCAGCGTACCATCGGGACAGGGTATACTAAATGAGCAGTTCTTC.

The chain joins TRBV3-1 (or the pseudogene TRBV3-2) to TRBJ2-2; 10 bases line up with TRBD2. Germline V gene lookup returns CDR1 LGHDT and CDR2 YNNKEL (reference sequence). V dropped 2 bases and J dropped 1; count of bases not matched to a gene: 1. The CDR3 spans 16 residues. This chain's CDR3 is CASSQLAGGNTGELFF. In nucleotides, the CDR3 is TGTGCCAGCAGCCAATTAGCGGGGGGGAACACCGGGGAGCTGTTTTTT.

The chain is built from TRBV6-2 or TRBV6-3 and TRBJ1-2, with 9 bases that match TRBD1. CDR1 MNHEY and CDR2 SVGEGT come from the germline V gene. The V gene end was trimmed by 2 bases and the J gene end by 4 bases; junction bases not matched to a gene: 2. CDR3 length: 14 residues. The CDR3 spells CASSYTGGVYGYTF. CDR3 DNA sequence: TGTGCCAGCAGTTACACAGGGGGCGTCTATGGCTACACCTTC.

This sequence joins TRBV7-9 and TRBJ1-1; possibly TRBD1 for D (5 bases). The CDR3 is made up of 13 amino acids. CDR1 and CDR2 from the germline V gene are SEHNR and FQNEAQ (reference sequence). V lost 8 bases, J lost 3 bases, and 13 bases lay in between. The CDR3: CASSRRGDTEAFF. In DNA, the CDR3 is TGTGCCAGCTCAAGGAGGGGTGACACTGAAGCTTTCTTT. Full variable domain (remainder filled in from reference TRBV7-9 and TRBJ1-1): DTGVSQNPRHKITKRGQNVTFRCDPISEHNRLYWYRQTLGQGPEFLTYFQNEAQLEKSRLLSDRFSAERPKGSFSTLEIQRTEQGDSAMYLCASSRRGDTEAFFGQGTRLTVV.

The chain's CDR3 is CASSLGPAIDTEAFF. The CDR3 DNA reads TGTGCCAGCTCACTCGGGCCAGCCATTGACACTGAAGCTTTCTTT. The rearrangement uses TRBV18 and TRBJ1-1; unclear D gene. Between the trimmed V and J ends, which lost 4 bases and 3 bases, there was a span of 15 bases. Germline V gene data show CDR1 as KGHSH and CDR2 as LQKENI. The CDR3 spans 15 residues.

Only one count was recorded for this clone. This chain joins TRBV28 and TRBJ2-3; 9 bases agree with TRBD2. This CDR3 comprises 16 residues. Germline V lookup: CDR1 MDHEN, CDR2 SYDVKM. After removal of 3 bases from V and 6 bases from J, the junction contained 10 bases not matched to a gene. CDR3 amino acids: CASSFVAGGPGDTQYF. The DNA for the CDR3 is TGTGCCAGCAGTTTCGTTGCGGGAGGGCCCGGGGATACGCAGTATTTT.

This chain uses TRBV5-4 with TRBJ2-7; a weak D match, TRBD2 (6 bases). Looked up from germline, CDR1 is SGHNT and CDR2 is YYREEE (reference sequence). The V gene lost 10 bases and the J gene lost 5 bases, with 19 bases spanning the gap. CDR3 size: 13 residues. CDR3 nucleotide sequence: TGTGCCTGCCGCCTAGGCGGGAAGAACGAGCAGTACTTC. Translating gives CACRLGGKNEQYF.

The CDR3 DNA reads TGTGCCAGCAGCTTCGAAGGGGGTAGTGAGCAGTTCTTC. As protein: CASSFEGGSEQFF. V is TRBV7-9 and J is TRBJ2-1; a possible D gene is TRBD1 (6 bases). Deletions cut 3 bases from V and 9 bases from J, with 12 bases between. This CDR3 is 13 amino acids long. Germline CDR1 is SEHNR and CDR2 is FQNEAQ (reference sequence).

The chain has TRBV29-1 and TRBJ2-1, with 7 bases aligning to TRBD1. Germline-derived CDR1 and CDR2 are SQVTM and ANQGSEA. This CDR3 is built from 16 residues. The V and J ends lost 3 bases and 4 bases, in that order; junction bases with no gene match: 12. The CDR3 sequence: CSVDRWLQGDYNEQFF. Here the CDR3 DNA reads TGCAGCGTTGATCGCTGGTTGCAGGGGGATTACAATGAGCAGTTCTTC.

This clone showed up just once. The genes are TRBV7-2 and TRBJ1-3; TRBD1 might be the D (6 bases). CDR3 size: 16 residues. V lost 3 bases and J 4 bases, leaving 16 bases between the germline ends. Per germline, CDR1 SGHTA and CDR2 FQGNSA. CDR3 nucleotides: TGTGCCAGCAGCTTTACTGGGGGGCAATCGGGAAACACCATATATTTT. Its protein product is CASSFTGGQSGNTIYF.

This chain links TRBV19 with TRBJ1-5; the D gene is possibly TRBD1 (6 bases). Germline-derived CDR1 and CDR2 are LNHDA and SQIVND (reference sequence). The CDR3 is 17 residues long. V was pared by 2 bases and J by 1 base, with 15 bases between. CDR3 in DNA: TGTGCCAGTAGTATATGGTTGGGGGGCGGAAGCAATCAGCCCCAGCATTTT. Translation gives CASSIWLGGGSNQPQHF.

The chain employs TRBV6-5 and TRBJ2-7; D call uncertain. The CDR3 totals 13 residues. Germline lookup yields CDR1 MNHEY and CDR2 SVGAGI. V was pared by 8 bases and J by 3 bases, with 14 bases between. The chain's CDR3 is CASEAYEGYEQYF. The CDR3 DNA is TGTGCCAGCGAGGCGTACGAAGGCTACGAGCAGTACTTC.

The rearrangement joins TRBV4-1 to TRBJ1-3, with 9 positions matching TRBD1. The ends lost 1 base at V and 4 bases at J; junction bases unmatched: 8. The CDR3 spans 17 residues. Germline loops: CDR1 MGHRA, CDR2 YSYEKL. CDR3 bases: TGCGCCAGCAGCCAAGGGACAGGGGTTGTTGTGGGAAACACCATATATTTT. Translation: CASSQGTGVVVGNTIYF.

The chain combines TRBV7-2 with TRBJ1-5, with D perhaps matching TRBD1 (5 bases). The V gene lost 3 bases and the J gene lost 4 bases, with 7 bases spanning the gap. The CDR3 is made up of 13 amino acids. In germline, CDR1 is SGHTA, CDR2 FQGNSA. The CDR3 is CASSLQGNQPQHF. The CDR3 DNA is TGTGCCAGCAGCTTGCAGGGAAATCAGCCCCAGCATTTT.